The entry below gives a single T cell receptor beta chain sequence along with its context. Its antigen is not known. cDNA synthesis used the whole RNA isolate, giving expressed TCRB sequences. Libraries were prepared by immunoSEQ multiplex PCR; TCRdb keeps only in-frame clonotypes and omits some of them. The sample includes some 16,000 clones, around 77% of them seen just once. The data were taken from a study of beta chain features in type 1 diabetes. General study points: Among all four CD4+ subsets, Type 1 diabetes patients had TCRB CDR3s that were moderately but significantly shorter.

Germline trimming cut 3 bases from V and 1 base from J; bases unmatched to any gene: 8. This CDR3 contains 17 residues. In germline, CDR1 is LNHDA, CDR2 SQIVND (reference sequence). The sequence came from a young woman with type 1 diabetes. Sequencing was done on a sample of stem cell memory CD4+ T cells from blood. The chain employs TRBV19 and TRBJ2-4; 8 bases fit TRBD2. DNA for the CDR3: TGTGCCAGTAGTATGGAATCCGGGAGGGCCGCCAAAAACATTCAGTACTTC. Its protein is CASSMESGRAAKNIQYF. Filled out from reference TRBV19 and TRBJ2-4, the complete variable domain reads DGGITQSPKYLFRKEGQNVTLSCEQNLNHDAMYWYRQDPGQGLRLIYYSQIVNDFQKGDIAEGYSVSREKKESFPLTVTSAQKNPTAFYLCASSMESGRAAKNIQYFGAGTRLSVL.